This T cell receptor (beta chain) was retrieved from a study of siplizumab effects on memory and regulatory T cells. Study conclusions and caveats: The study found that siplizumab significantly reduced alloreactive sequences traceable to unstimulated CD4+ memory cells.

On this clone itself: Its specificity is not known.

Measured with immunoSEQ multiplex PCR; TCRdb has only the in-frame clones, and not every one. Of about 48,000 clones listed, less than 90% are singletons. CDR3 length equals 15 residues. After removal of 1 base from V and 4 bases from J, the junction contained 3 bases not matched to a gene. CDR1 is SGHDT and CDR2 is YYEEEE in the germline V gene. The source material was naive CD8+ T cells sorted from blood. This receptor was taken from a human donor in good health. The V gene is TRBV5-6, the J gene TRBJ2-3; 10 bases align to TRBD2. The CDR3 sequence is CASSLKAGGADTQYF. Written as DNA, the CDR3 is TGTGCCAGCAGCTTGAAAGCGGGAGGGGCAGATACGCAGTATTTT.